The 29 T cell receptor beta chains given below trace back to one sample, sequenced in a study of control samples from healthy donors and cancer patients. The protocol was immunoSEQ multiplex PCR, while the TCRdb copy is restricted to in-frame clones and leaves out a portion. The sample yields around 250,000 clones, over 75% seen once. Source material: PBMCs. The receptors were gathered from a woman aged 55-69 years with lung cancer.

The rearrangement uses TRBV5-4 and TRBJ1-5; 8 positions match TRBD1. The V segment lost 4 bases and the J segment 3 bases; nucleotides outside the gene matches: 3. The CDR3 contains 14 residues. CDR1 is SGHNT, CDR2 YYREEE, per germline (reference sequence). The CDR3 here is CASSMDRDNQPQHF. CDR3 coding DNA: TGTGCCAGCAGCATGGACAGGGACAATCAGCCCCAGCATTTT. The whole variable domain, remainder taken from reference TRBV5-4 and TRBJ1-5, is ETGVTQSPTHLIKTRGQQVTLRCSSQSGHNTVSWYQQALGQGPQFIFQYYREEENGRGNFPPRFSGLQFPNYSSELNVNALELDDSALYLCASSMDRDNQPQHFGDGTRLSIL.

The V call is TRBV4-1, the J call TRBJ2-7, with D perhaps matching TRBD2 (5 bases). This CDR3 comprises 16 residues. V gave up 2 bases and J gave up 1 base, with 15 bases separating them. Germline V CDR1 and CDR2: MGHRA, YSYEKL. The CDR3 loop is CASSQWSPSGSYEQYF. DNA of the CDR3: TGCGCCAGCAGCCAATGGAGCCCGAGCGGTTCCTACGAGCAGTACTTC.

The chain couples TRBV6-4 to TRBJ2-7; TRBD2 agrees at 10 bases. Germline CDR1 is MRHNA and CDR2 is SNTAGT. This CDR3 is 15 amino acids long. After removal of 7 bases from V and 1 base from J, the junction contained 7 bases not matched to a gene. The CDR3 DNA sequence: TGTGCCAGCACTAAGACTAGCGGGCCTTCCTACGAGCAGTACTTC. Protein: CASTKTSGPSYEQYF.

This clone was detected only a few times. The chain joins TRBV7-3 to TRBJ2-1; 7 bases match TRBD1. The germline V gene has CDR1 SGHTA and CDR2 FQGTGA. Germline trimming cut 2 bases from V and 6 bases from J; bases unmatched to any gene: 4. The CDR3 covers 14 residues. The CDR3 DNA is TGTGCCAGCAGCTTACAAACAGGGGCCAATGAGCAGTTCTTC. This gives the protein CASSLQTGANEQFF.

Only a few counts were recorded for this clone. At the DNA level, this CDR3 is encoded by other sequences in the same sample as well. The J gene is TRBJ2-7, the V gene TRBV5-1; 12 positions agree with TRBD1. The germline V gene has CDR1 SGHRS and CDR2 YFSETQ. This CDR3 contains 15 residues. With V trimmed by 3 bases and J by 3 bases, 4 bases remained unmatched. DNA for the CDR3: TGCGCCAGCAGCTGGGGGACAGGGGGCGGCTACGAGCAGTACTTC. This codes for CASSWGTGGGYEQYF. The variable domain in full, completed from reference TRBV5-1 and TRBJ2-7, reads KAGVTQTPRYLIKTRGQQVTLSCSPISGHRSVSWYQQTPGQGLQFLFEYFSETQRNKGNFPGRFSGRQFSNSRSEMNVSTLELGDSALYLCASSWGTGGGYEQYFGPGTRLTVT.

The J gene is TRBJ2-7, the V gene TRBV28; D is perhaps TRBD1 (6 bases). The CDR3 has 14 amino acids. The germline V gene has CDR1 MDHEN and CDR2 SYDVKM. Deletions cut 6 bases from V and 2 bases from J, with 14 bases between. The CDR3 coding sequence is TGTGCCAGCAGCCCACAGGACAGAGCCTACGAGCAGTACTTC. The encoded protein is CASSPQDRAYEQYF.

The chain joins TRBV29-1 to TRBJ1-1, with D tentatively TRBD1 (6 bases). The V gene lost 5 bases and the J gene lost 4 bases, with 11 bases spanning the gap. The CDR3 runs 12 residues. Germline-derived CDR1 and CDR2 are SQVTM and ANQGSEA. Here the CDR3 DNA reads TGCAGCGTTTACGGACAGACCACTGAAGCTTTCTTT. This translates into CSVYGQTTEAFF.

This clone was recorded a few times. This specimen includes other DNA sequences encoding the same CDR3. The chain has TRBV12-3 or TRBV12-4 and TRBJ1-5; D may be TRBD1 (5 bases). The CDR3 has 13 amino acids. Trimming took 5 bases from V and 4 from J, leaving 9 bases between them. This CDR3 is CASSGTGNQPQHF. The DNA of the CDR3 is TGTGCCAGCAGTGGAACAGGAAATCAGCCCCAGCATTTT.

The chain joins TRBV19 to TRBJ1-1; D remains ambiguous. CDR1 is LNHDA, CDR2 SQIVND, per germline (reference sequence). The CDR3 has 13 amino acids. V dropped 2 bases and J dropped 4 bases, with 8 bases sitting between them. The CDR3 loop is CASSISWGTEAFF. As DNA, the CDR3 is TGTGCCAGTAGTATAAGTTGGGGCACTGAAGCTTTCTTT.

The chain joins TRBV2 to TRBJ2-5; TRBD1 matches 7 bases. Looked up from germline, CDR1 is SNHLY and CDR2 is FYNNEI. V dropped 5 bases and J dropped 3; count of bases not matched to a gene: 6. CDR3 length: 14 residues. As DNA, the CDR3 is TGTGCCAGCAGTAGAGCCGGGACAGAAGAGACCCAGTACTTC. Protein sequence: CASSRAGTEETQYF.

The gene calls are TRBV6-5 and TRBJ2-7; D possibly uses TRBD1 or TRBD2 (6 bases each). Per the germline V gene, CDR1 is MNHEY and CDR2 is SVGAGI. Trimming stripped 7 bases from V and 2 bases from J, with 15 bases between. This CDR3 region has 14 residues. The CDR3 bases are TGTGCCAGCATTCCGACAAGGGGGGCCTACGAGCAGTACTTC. Its translation: CASIPTRGAYEQYF.

This clone was seen once. This chain links TRBV5-5 with TRBJ2-7; 10 positions match TRBD1. V lost 0 bases to trimming and J lost 6 bases; unmatched junction nucleotides: 6. The CDR3 extends over 15 amino acids. CDR1 is SGHKS, CDR2 YYEKEE, per germline (reference sequence). CDR3 residues: CASSLGPRTGGEQYF. CDR3 coding DNA: TGTGCCAGCAGCTTGGGCCCCCGGACAGGGGGCGAGCAGTACTTC.

The chain has TRBV28 and TRBJ2-4; perhaps TRBD1 as D (6 bases). Germline V gene sequence: CDR1 MDHEN, CDR2 SYDVKM. V lost 5 bases and J lost 0, with 17 bases in between. The CDR3 loop spans 17 amino acids. The CDR3 DNA reads as TGTGCCAGCAGTACTATAGGACAGTTAGTAGCCAAAAACATTCAGTACTTC. Its protein is CASSTIGQLVAKNIQYF.

This chain links TRBV5-1 with TRBJ2-7; 8 bases map to TRBD1. CDR3 length: 14 residues. Per the germline V gene, CDR1 is SGHRS and CDR2 is YFSETQ. With V trimmed by 4 bases and J by 4 bases, 7 bases remained unmatched. The CDR3 protein is CASSAQGASYEQYF. CDR3 in DNA: TGCGCCAGCAGCGCCCAGGGGGCAAGTTACGAGCAGTACTTC.

This rearrangement joins TRBV6-6 to TRBJ1-1, with D perhaps TRBD1 (5 bases). V lost 2 bases to trimming and J lost 2 bases, with 6 bases between them. Germline V lookup: CDR1 MNHNY, CDR2 SVGAGI (reference sequence). The CDR3 runs to 13 residues. CDR3 bases: TGTGCCAGCAGTTACGGGACTAACACTGAAGCTTTCTTT. Protein: CASSYGTNTEAFF.

CDR3 loop: CASSVYTNYGYTF. The CDR3 DNA is TGTGCCAGCAGTGTTTATACTAACTATGGCTACACCTTC. The V gene is TRBV2, the J gene TRBJ1-2; D not certain. This CDR3 spans 13 amino acids. The germline V gene encodes CDR1 SNHLY and CDR2 FYNNEI. Trimming shortened V by 4 bases and J by 0 bases, and 6 bases separated the two germline ends.

V and J are TRBV3-1 (or the pseudogene TRBV3-2) and TRBJ1-2; 7 nucleotides match TRBD1. The CDR3 spans 12 residues. CDR1 is LGHDT and CDR2 is YNNKEL in the germline V gene (reference sequence). After removal of 4 bases from V and 5 bases from J, the junction contained 1 base not matched to a gene. CDR3 coding DNA: TGTGCCAGCAGCCTACAGGGGTATGGCTACACCTTC. Amino acid sequence: CASSLQGYGYTF.

This chain links TRBV3-1 (or the pseudogene TRBV3-2) with TRBJ1-5; D might be TRBD1 (6 bases). Germline V CDR1 and CDR2: LGHDT, YNNKEL (reference sequence). V lost 1 base to trimming and J lost 10 bases, with 14 bases between them. The CDR3 contains 14 residues. The DNA of the CDR3 is TGTGCCAGCAGCCAAGTCGGGGGGGCCGGACCCCAGCATTTT. Translating it yields CASSQVGGAGPQHF.

The chain is built from TRBV2 and TRBJ2-7, with 7 bases fitting TRBD1. The CDR3 sequence is 13 residues long. V was pared by 5 bases and J by 1 base, with 2 bases of the junction left unmatched. Germline CDR1 is SNHLY and CDR2 is FYNNEI. This chain's CDR3 is CASSTGASYEQYF. As DNA, the CDR3 is TGTGCCAGCAGTACAGGGGCGTCCTACGAGCAGTACTTC. Combining the CDR3 with reference TRBV2 and TRBJ2-7 gives the whole variable domain EPEVTQTPSHQVTQMGQEVILRCVPISNHLYFYWYRQILGQKVEFLVSFYNNEISEKSEIFDDQFSVERPDGSNFTLKIRSTKLEDSAMYFCASSTGASYEQYFGPGTRLTVT.

This chain connects TRBV7-2 to TRBJ1-1; D is perhaps TRBD1 (6 bases). Germline-derived CDR1 and CDR2 are SGHTA and FQGNSA. With 2 bases removed from V and 5 bases from J, the gap between germline ends came to 12 bases. This CDR3 has 14 residues. The CDR3 DNA sequence: TGTGCCAGCAGCTTAACCGGCAGGGGAACTGAAGCTTTCTTT. Protein: CASSLTGRGTEAFF.

This rearrangement joins TRBV5-1 to TRBJ1-6; D possibly corresponds to TRBD1 (5 bases). V lost 1 base and J lost 10, with 21 bases in between. Germline-derived CDR1 and CDR2 are SGHRS and YFSETQ. CDR3 length equals 17 residues. The CDR3 sequence is CASSLYGAWGSGSPLHF. The CDR3 DNA sequence: TGCGCCAGCAGCTTGTACGGGGCATGGGGATCGGGATCACCCCTCCACTTT. The full variable domain, rest sourced from reference TRBV5-1 and TRBJ1-6, is KAGVTQTPRYLIKTRGQQVTLSCSPISGHRSVSWYQQTPGQGLQFLFEYFSETQRNKGNFPGRFSGRQFSNSRSEMNVSTLELGDSALYLCASSLYGAWGSGSPLHFGNGTRLTVT.

This clone was detected only once. The chain uses TRBV29-1 and TRBJ2-2; D could derive from TRBD1 or TRBD2 (5 bases each). CDR3 length: 15 residues. CDR1 is SQVTM, CDR2 ANQGSEA, per germline. V lost 0 bases and J lost 0, with 8 bases in between. As DNA, the CDR3 is TGCAGCGTTGAAGATGGGACGGCGAACACCGGGGAGCTGTTTTTT. It codes for CSVEDGTANTGELFF.

The chain carries TRBV10-2 and TRBJ2-1; D remains unclear. V lost 4 bases to trimming and J lost 3 bases, with 4 bases between them. The CDR3 has 12 residues. Per the germline V gene, CDR1 is WSHSY and CDR2 is SAAADI. CDR3 DNA: TGCGCCAGCAGTGGGGGCTACAATGAGCAGTTCTTC. It translates to CASSGGYNEQFF.

The chain links TRBV11-1 to TRBJ1-1, with D hard to call. Germline V gene lookup returns CDR1 SGHAT and CDR2 FQDESV (reference sequence). There are 13 residues in the CDR3. Trimming pared 1 base from V and 4 bases from J, leaving 7 bases between. CDR3: CASSLVSVTEAFF. The DNA for the CDR3 is TGTGCCAGCAGCTTAGTGTCCGTCACTGAAGCTTTCTTT.

V usage is TRBV9 and J usage is TRBJ2-7; TRBD2 matches 10 bases. The ends lost 4 bases at V and 3 bases at J; junction bases unmatched: 7. Germline assignment: CDR1 SGDLS and CDR2 YYNGEE. This CDR3 has 15 residues. The CDR3 protein is CASSPLSSGGYEQYF. The CDR3 bases are TGTGCCAGCAGCCCCTTATCTAGCGGGGGCTACGAGCAGTACTTC.

This clone appeared a single time. CDR3: CASSRPGAVTEAFF. CDR3 sequence (DNA): TGTGCCAGCAGTAGGCCGGGGGCGGTCACTGAAGCTTTCTTT. The chain couples TRBV2 to TRBJ1-1; perhaps TRBD1 as D (6 bases). In germline, CDR1 is SNHLY, CDR2 FYNNEI. The germline V and J ends were trimmed by 5 bases and 4 bases, with 14 bases remaining between them. The CDR3 has 14 amino acids.

The chain combines TRBV4-2 with TRBJ2-1; 11 bases match TRBD2. Trimming at V came to 0 bases and at J to 7 bases, leaving 8 bases not matched to a gene. The CDR3 length is 17 residues. Germline V gene data show CDR1 as LGHNA and CDR2 as YNFKEQ. The CDR3 loop is CASSQDWLAGGRNEQFF. As DNA, the CDR3 is TGTGCCAGCAGCCAAGATTGGCTAGCGGGAGGAAGAAATGAGCAGTTCTTC.

This clone occurred a few times. This sequence joins TRBV27 and TRBJ1-1, with D possibly being TRBD1 (5 bases). Germline CDR1 reads MNHEY; CDR2 reads SMNVEV (reference sequence). V dropped 5 bases and J dropped 2 bases, with 24 bases sitting between them. The CDR3 extends over 18 amino acids. The CDR3 DNA follows: TGTGCCAGCAGTCCCCTTAGGGGTCAGGGCGCGGTCAACACTGAAGCTTTCTTT. It translates to CASSPLRGQGAVNTEAFF.

With respect to this clone: Relative to the germline gene, one junction end is altered; a read error may explain this. The chain uses TRBV4-1 and TRBJ2-3; 7 bases match TRBD1. The CDR3 is 16 amino acids. Germline V gene data show CDR1 as MGHRA and CDR2 as YSYEKL. The CDR3 protein is CARSRQGGLSTDTQYF. For the CDR3, the DNA is TGCGCCCGCAGCCGACAAGGGGGCCTAAGCACAGATACGCAGTATTTT.